The table lists the clone carrying this T cell receptor (beta chain) with a few counts. These data come from a study of T-cell reconstitution after alpha-beta-depleted transplantation in children. Unique molecular identifiers were used in preparing the TCRbeta library. TCRdb independently ran MiXCR on the PCR reads; one entry per CDR3 protein. The table shows roughly 300,000 distinct CDR3 sequences, with about 9.4% occurring only once. The germline V gene encodes CDR1 SGHDT and CDR2 YYEEEE. The V end was cut by 2 bases, the J end by 11 bases, with 8 bases between. The CDR3 is 11 amino acids. This specimen consisted of PBMCs from the stem cell graft donor, obtained from the stem cell graft. This clonotype originated in a human donor who donated a stem cell graft to a child with acute lymphoblastic leukemia. The chain recombines TRBV5-6 with TRBJ2-1; maybe TRBD1 (6 bases). The CDR3 nucleotides are TGTGCCAGCAGCTTACAGGGCCAGCAGTTCTTC. It encodes CASSLQGQQFF.